This T cell receptor (beta chain) is drawn from a study of blood T cell repertoires in COVID-19. Sequencing used immunoSEQ multiplex PCR; TCRdb keeps in-frame clones, though not all of them. The table lists 50,000 to 80,000 clones, approximately 90% of them singletons. Germline V gene lookup returns CDR1 SGHRS and CDR2 YFSETQ. The CDR3 has 15 amino acids. V shed 4 bases, J shed 3 bases, and the junction held 5 bases outside the gene matches. The sequence derives from a woman in her forties who had recovered from COVID-19. This chain joins TRBV5-1 and TRBJ1-4; 8 bases align to TRBD1. Sequencing was done on a sample of PBMCs or T cells enriched from blood (not recorded which). This CDR3 is CASSATGAPNEKLFF. Here the CDR3 DNA reads TGCGCCAGCAGCGCGACAGGGGCTCCTAATGAAAAACTGTTTTTT.